The subject of this entry is one T cell receptor (beta chain). Methods used by the authors: Reference gene primer amplification gave nucleated cell count estimates. Data came from immunoSEQ multiplex PCR; TCRdb stores just in-frame clones and leaves some out. Clonal size and the V and J genes are those of that table, whereas D and trimming came from the DNA. The table lists hundreds of thousands of clones, roughly 80% of them singletons. The data were obtained in a study of blood T cell repertoires in COVID-19. Across the study: From T cells, B-cell-depleted T cells, or PBMCs came the material, which was cDNA or gDNA.

Sequencing was performed on peripheral blood. This TCR was sampled from an elderly woman with acute or convalescent COVID-19.

The CDR3 loop is CASSPGQGTHSPLHF. The DNA for the CDR3 is TGTGCCAGCAGCCCCGGACAGGGTACTCATTCACCCCTCCACTTT. The chain is built from TRBV5-4 and TRBJ1-6; TRBD1 aligns across 8 bases. V was clipped by 4 bases and J by 8 bases; unmatched bases: 8. The CDR3 sequence is 15 residues long. Germline V CDR1 and CDR2: SGHNT, YYREEE (reference sequence). Looking up the rest from reference TRBV5-4 and TRBJ1-6 gives the full variable domain: ETGVTQSPTHLIKTRGQQVTLRCSSQSGHNTVSWYQQALGQGPQFIFQYYREEENGRGNFPPRFSGLQFPNYSSELNVNALELDDSALYLCASSPGQGTHSPLHFGNGTRLTVT.